The clone carrying this TCR beta chain was seen a handful of times. Its target is not known. The data were taken from a study of identical twins. Germline values: CDR1 DFQATT, CDR2 SNEGSKA (reference sequence). Trimming removed 0 bases at V and 1 base at J, with 13 bases between. This CDR3 is 15 amino acids long. One entry per CDR3 protein results from TCRdb running MiXCR on the 5' RACE reads. The sample lists approximately 1.8 million distinct CDR3 sequences, more than 30% occurring once. Study findings and constraints: The study based its conclusions on cross-sectional statistical analysis and did not follow the same donors. Out-of-frame TCR alpha sharing observed in monozygotic twins exceeded model estimates. Low generation probability was overrepresented in out-of-frame alpha sequences shared by twins.

This TCR was sampled from a newborn girl in good health. The genes are TRBV20-1 and TRBJ2-7; the D gene is possibly TRBD1 (6 bases). Input material: cord blood. CDR3 amino acids: CSARDVRTASYEQYF. DNA for the CDR3: TGCAGTGCTAGAGATGTGAGGACAGCTTCCTACGAGCAGTACTTC.